This TCR beta chain was identified during a study of blood T cell repertoires in COVID-19. Germline V gene sequence: CDR1 KGHSH, CDR2 LQKENI. This CDR3 is 16 amino acids long. V lost 5 bases, J lost 4 bases, and 11 bases stayed unmatched. Here immunoSEQ multiplex PCR was the method, and the copy in TCRdb shows in-frame clones only, minus some. The sample shows about 220,000 clones, approximately 90% of them seen only once. This sequence joins TRBV18 and TRBJ2-5; the match to TRBD2 covers 9 bases. The receptor comes from a woman between 40 and 55 years old with acute COVID-19. The sequenced sample was PBMCs or T cells enriched from blood (not recorded which). The CDR3 DNA reads TGTGCCAGCTCAACCGCGGGGCTAGCGGGACTAGAGACCCAGTACTTC. It is translated as CASSTAGLAGLETQYF. Drawing the rest from reference TRBV18 and TRBJ2-5, the complete variable domain is NAGVMQNPRHLVRRRGQEARLRCSPMKGHSHVYWYRQLPEEGLKFMVYLQKENIIDESGMPKERFSAEFPKEGPSILRIQQVVRGDSAAYFCASSTAGLAGLETQYFGPGTRLLVL.